Each of the 19 T cell receptor beta chains below was sequenced from the same sample in a study of CD8+ T cells in alopecia areata. TCR sequencing used cDNA made by reverse transcription of extracted RNA. Method: immunoSEQ multiplex PCR; TCRdb's copy keeps in-frame clones and lacks some. The data show approximately 180,000 clones, with 67% seen just once and approximately 10% held by the top ten. The sample was CD8+ T cells sorted from blood, taken at week 0. Receptors were obtained from a human donor with alopecia areata.

The chain carries TRBV11-2 and TRBJ1-1; possibly TRBD1 for D (5 bases). The V end lost 5 bases, the J end lost 8 bases, and 15 bases lay between the germline ends. The germline V gene has CDR1 SGHAT and CDR2 FQNNGV. The CDR3 is 13 amino acids. This CDR3 is CASSVSFAGEAFF. CDR3 nucleotide sequence: TGTGCCAGCAGCGTATCGTTTGCAGGGGAAGCTTTCTTT.

The V gene is TRBV15, the J gene TRBJ1-2, with 7 bases aligning to TRBD1. V lost 1 base and J lost 0; bases outside the gene matches: 11. CDR1 is LNHNV and CDR2 is YYDKDF in the germline V gene (reference sequence). CDR3 length equals 18 residues. The CDR3 sequence is CATSRVGGTDTSNYGYTF. DNA of the CDR3: TGTGCCACCAGCAGAGTTGGCGGGACAGATACCTCTAACTATGGCTACACCTTC.

The chain is built from TRBV29-1 and TRBJ1-1; TRBD1 matches 9 bases. This CDR3 spans 16 amino acids. V was pared by 6 bases and J by 0 bases, with 11 bases of the junction left unmatched. Germline lookup yields CDR1 SQVTM and CDR2 ANQGSEA. The CDR3 reads CSVHRGPETMNTEAFF. The CDR3 DNA follows: TGCAGCGTGCACAGGGGGCCCGAAACGATGAACACTGAAGCTTTCTTT. The variable domain in full, with the rest retrieved from reference TRBV29-1 and TRBJ1-1, is SAVISQKPSRDICQRGTSLTIQCQVDSQVTMMFWYRQQPGQSLTLIATANQGSEATYESGFVIDKFPISRPNLTFSTLTVSNMSPEDSSIYLCSVHRGPETMNTEAFFGQGTRLTVV.

V and J are TRBV7-9 and TRBJ2-5; D may be TRBD2 (6 bases). With 5 bases removed from V and 5 bases from J, the gap between germline ends came to 12 bases. The CDR3 is made up of 13 amino acids. Germline lookup yields CDR1 SEHNR and CDR2 FQNEAQ (reference sequence). In DNA form, the CDR3 reads TGTGCCAGCAGCCCTTTCGGAGGGGAGACCCAGTACTTC. Amino acids: CASSPFGGETQYF.

The rearrangement links TRBV15 to TRBJ2-7; D is possibly TRBD1 or TRBD2 (6 bases each). V was trimmed by 2 bases and J by 5 bases, leaving 16 bases between them. This CDR3 contains 15 residues. Germline loops: CDR1 LNHNV, CDR2 YYDKDF (reference sequence). The CDR3 nucleotides read TGTGCCACCAGCAGATTAGAAGGGGGGAAGCACGAGCAGTACTTC. Translating gives CATSRLEGGKHEQYF.

This clone appeared once. CDR3 nucleotide sequence: TGTGCCAGCAGTTTCAGGGGAGGTACAGATACGCAGTATTTT. Translation gives CASSFRGGTDTQYF. This chain connects TRBV27 to TRBJ2-3, with D tentatively TRBD1 or TRBD2 (6 bases each). Germline V gene sequence: CDR1 MNHEY, CDR2 SMNVEV (reference sequence). The ends were cut back, 3 bases at V and 3 bases at J, with 10 bases in the middle. The CDR3 runs to 14 residues.

In regard to this clone: Additional DNA sequences in this sample encode the identical CDR3. The V and J genes are TRBV5-6 and TRBJ1-5; no clear D. With 4 bases removed from V and 4 bases from J, the gap between germline ends came to 6 bases. Per the germline V gene, CDR1 is SGHDT and CDR2 is YYEEEE. The length of the CDR3 is 12 residues. In nucleotides, the CDR3 is TGTGCCAGCAGCCCCGGGAATCAGCCCCAGCATTTT. Protein product: CASSPGNQPQHF.

The sample holds a few counts of this clone. The chain uses TRBV19 and TRBJ2-1, with 7 bases fitting TRBD1. Trimming took 3 bases from V and 6 from J; bases not matched to a gene: 5. CDR1 LNHDA and CDR2 SQIVND come from the germline V gene (reference sequence). CDR3 length: 14 amino acids. CDR3 sequence (DNA): TGTGCCAGTAGTATTAAGGCAGGGGGCAATGAGCAGTTCTTC. Translated, it gives CASSIKAGGNEQFF. Drawing the rest from reference TRBV19 and TRBJ2-1, the complete variable domain is DGGITQSPKYLFRKEGQNVTLSCEQNLNHDAMYWYRQDPGQGLRLIYYSQIVNDFQKGDIAEGYSVSREKKESFPLTVTSAQKNPTAFYLCASSIKAGGNEQFFGPGTRLTVL.

The J gene is TRBJ1-2, the V gene TRBV19, with D possibly TRBD1 on 5 matching bases. There are 11 residues in the CDR3. Germline V gene data show CDR1 as LNHDA and CDR2 as SQIVND (reference sequence). V dropped 11 bases and J dropped 5 bases, with 12 bases sitting between them. The CDR3 protein is CALGEGYGYTF. In DNA form, the CDR3 reads TGTGCCCTAGGGGAGGGATATGGCTACACCTTC.

The table lists this clone with a count of one. This chain links TRBV9 with TRBJ2-2; perhaps TRBD2 as D (5 bases). The CDR3 totals 12 residues. Deletions cut 7 bases from V and 1 base from J, with 5 bases between. CDR1 SGDLS and CDR2 YYNGEE come from the germline V gene. The CDR3 DNA follows: TGTGCCAGCCGGGAGAACACCGGGGAGCTGTTTTTT. It is translated as CASRENTGELFF.

This chain connects TRBV27 to TRBJ1-2, with a tentative D call TRBD1 (5 bases). The V end lost 5 bases, the J end lost 3 bases, and 19 bases lay between the germline ends. From germline, CDR1 is MNHEY and CDR2 SMNVEV (reference sequence). The CDR3 sequence is 16 residues long. The CDR3 protein is CASSHHPRQRDYGYTF. CDR3 DNA: TGTGCCAGCAGTCACCACCCCCGACAGAGGGACTATGGCTACACCTTC.

The chain has TRBV14 and TRBJ1-2; D might be TRBD1 (5 bases). Germline lookup yields CDR1 SGHDN and CDR2 FVKESK. V lost 4 bases and J lost 5, with 8 bases in between. There are 12 residues in the CDR3. CDR3 nucleotide sequence: TGTGCCAGCAGCCTCGGGGCGTATGGCTACACCTTC. This codes for CASSLGAYGYTF. The whole variable domain, remainder taken from reference TRBV14 and TRBJ1-2, is EAGVTQFPSHSVIEKGQTVTLRCDPISGHDNLYWYRRVMGKEIKFLLHFVKESKQDESGMPNNRFLAERTGGTYSTLKVQPAELEDSGVYFCASSLGAYGYTFGSGTRLTVV.

V gene TRBV13 combines with J gene TRBJ1-2; tentative D call: TRBD1 (5 bases). Germline V gives CDR1 PRHDT, CDR2 FYEKMQ (reference sequence). With 5 bases removed from V and 7 bases from J, the gap between germline ends came to 23 bases. This CDR3 is built from 16 residues. The CDR3 bases are TGTGCCAGCAGCCTCCCCGGTGGCAGGGCAGGGAGTGGCTACACCTTC. Protein: CASSLPGGRAGSGYTF.

The chain couples TRBV27 to TRBJ1-1; D is perhaps TRBD1 (5 bases). The CDR3 consists of 13 residues. The V gene's germline CDR1 is MNHEY and CDR2 SMNVEV (reference sequence). Deletions cut 7 bases from V and 8 bases from J, with 17 bases between. In nucleotides, the CDR3 is TGTGCCAGCAATCGCGGGGGGAGTCAGGAAGCTTTCTTT. The encoded protein is CASNRGGSQEAFF.

The chain recombines TRBV15 with TRBJ2-3, with D possibly matching TRBD2 (6 bases). V lost 0 bases and J lost 0, with 13 bases in between. CDR3 length: 17 residues. Per germline, CDR1 LNHNV and CDR2 YYDKDF (reference sequence). CDR3 coding DNA: TGTGCCACCAGCAGAGATCGGTCGGGACTCAGCACAGATACGCAGTATTTT. Protein product: CATSRDRSGLSTDTQYF.

The V call is TRBV27, the J call TRBJ1-4; D gene unclear. Germline V lookup: CDR1 MNHEY, CDR2 SMNVEV (reference sequence). The V and J ends lost 0 bases and 4 bases respectively, with 15 bases between them. The CDR3 covers 17 residues. CDR3 DNA sequence: TGTGCCAGCAGTTTATCAGGCGGCGACGGCTATAATGAAAAACTGTTTTTT. Amino acid sequence: CASSLSGGDGYNEKLFF.

Concerning this clone: An end of the junction differs from the germline gene, which may be a read error. V gene TRBV5-1 combines with J gene TRBJ2-7, with 8 bases identical to TRBD1. Germline CDR1 reads SGHRS; CDR2 reads YFSETQ. The CDR3 runs 12 residues. The CDR3 nucleotides are TGCGCCAGCAGCTTGGCCGGCGGACAGGGTTCGTTC. Translating it yields CASSLAGGQGSF. Complete variable domain (other parts from reference TRBV5-1 and TRBJ2-7): KAGVTQTPRYLIKTRGQQVTLSCSPISGHRSVSWYQQTPGQGLQFLFEYFSETQRNKGNFPGRFSGRQFSNSRSEMNVSTLELGDSALYLCASSLAGGQGSFGPGTRLTVT.

The chain links TRBV4-1 to TRBJ2-2; tentative D call: TRBD2 (5 bases). The CDR3 runs to 16 residues. Trimming took 5 bases from V and 0 from J, leaving 13 bases between them. In germline, CDR1 is MGHRA, CDR2 YSYEKL. Written as DNA, the CDR3 is TGCGCCAGCAGCACGCACTCGGGGTCGAACACCGGGGAGCTGTTTTTT. This sequence encodes CASSTHSGSNTGELFF.

The CDR3 coding sequence is TGTGCCAGCACGGGAGCGGGGGGTGTTGAGCAGTTCTTC. As protein: CASTGAGGVEQFF. The chain recombines TRBV6-5 with TRBJ2-1; 9 nucleotides line up with TRBD2. Trimming at V came to 7 bases and at J to 9 bases, leaving 7 bases not matched to a gene. This CDR3 region has 13 residues. CDR1 is MNHEY and CDR2 is SVGAGI in the germline V gene.